The 19 T cell receptor beta chains presented below share a single source sample, sequenced in a study of cytomegalovirus exposure and HLA in healthy donors. Amplification used 60 Vbeta primers and 13 Jbeta primers. Using immunoSEQ multiplex PCR, the repertoire was profiled, and TCRdb retains in-frame clones only, with some absent. The sample holds more than 150,000 clones, approximately 85% seen once. Sequencing used PBMCs. The receptors were sampled from a young man in good health and CMV-seropositive.

This clone has only one observation. CDR3 DNA: TGTGCCAGCAGCTCGCTAGACAGGGGTTTTGAGCAGTACTTC. As protein: CASSSLDRGFEQYF. The chain is built from TRBV7-9 and TRBJ2-7, with 8 bases fitting TRBD1. CDR3 length equals 14 residues. CDR1 is SEHNR and CDR2 is FQNEAQ in the germline V gene (reference sequence). After removal of 4 bases from V and 7 bases from J, the junction contained 9 bases not matched to a gene.

J is TRBJ1-2 and V is TRBV21-1. TRBV21-1 is a recognized pseudogene. This CDR3 is 18 amino acids long. CDR3 loop: CASSNGEKPPWADNCYTF. CDR3 bases: TGTGCCAGCAGCAATGGGGAGAAACCTCCATGGGCCGACAATTGCTACACCTTC.

The chain links TRBV30 to TRBJ1-1; no definite D call. The CDR3 contains 12 residues. In germline, CDR1 is GTSNPN, CDR2 SVGIG (reference sequence). The V gene lost 0 bases and the J gene lost 8 bases, with 10 bases spanning the gap. The CDR3 sequence: CAWSVTPREAFF. Here the CDR3 DNA reads TGTGCCTGGAGTGTGACTCCTAGGGAAGCTTTCTTT.

As regards this clone: Other DNA sequences from this sample encode an identical CDR3 as well. The chain has TRBV28 and TRBJ2-1, with 8 bases matching TRBD1. With 8 bases clipped from V and 12 bases from J, the junction kept 6 bases outside the gene matches. Looked up from germline, CDR1 is MDHEN and CDR2 is SYDVKM. This CDR3 is built from 11 residues. This chain's CDR3 is CASQTGVAQFF. The DNA for the CDR3 is TGTGCCAGCCAGACAGGGGTTGCGCAGTTCTTC.

The chain is built from TRBV5-1 and TRBJ2-3; TRBD2 agrees at 8 bases. CDR3 size: 17 residues. Germline lookup yields CDR1 SGHRS and CDR2 YFSETQ. The V segment lost 0 bases and the J segment 0 bases; nucleotides outside the gene matches: 6. The CDR3 spells CASSLAGGSTSTDTQYF. For the CDR3, the DNA is TGCGCCAGCAGCTTGGCGGGGGGGTCAACTAGCACAGATACGCAGTATTTT.

The chain combines TRBV9 with TRBJ2-7; D not certain. CDR1 is SGDLS, CDR2 YYNGEE, per germline. The CDR3 is made up of 13 amino acids. Trimming shortened V by 4 bases and J by 2 bases, and 10 bases separated the two germline ends. The CDR3 sequence is CASSPYTTYEQYF. The CDR3 DNA reads TGTGCCAGCAGCCCCTATACCACCTACGAGCAGTACTTC.

This rearrangement joins TRBV5-4 to TRBJ1-2, with a tentative D call TRBD1 (5 bases). The V gene lost 2 bases and the J gene lost 2 bases, with 13 bases spanning the gap. The germline V gene encodes CDR1 SGHNT and CDR2 YYREEE (reference sequence). CDR3 size: 15 residues. The CDR3 bases are TGTGCCAGCAGCTTTCGGGTAGGGGCGAACTATGGCTACACCTTC. It specifies CASSFRVGANYGYTF.

In this sample, this clone turned up a few times. The chain couples TRBV7-2 to TRBJ1-4; a possible D gene is TRBD1 (6 bases). Per the germline V gene, CDR1 is SGHTA and CDR2 is FQGNSA. The length of the CDR3 is 14 residues. Between the trimmed V and J ends, which lost 2 bases and 8 bases, there was a span of 12 bases. CDR3: CASSLSRGREKLFF. The CDR3 DNA reads TGTGCCAGCAGCTTAAGCAGGGGTCGGGAAAAACTGTTTTTT.

As DNA, the CDR3 is TGCGCCAGCAGCCCAGTGGGCACCACAGATACGCAGTATTTT. Translation gives CASSPVGTTDTQYF. The chain recombines TRBV5-1 with TRBJ2-3; D is unclear. CDR1 is SGHRS, CDR2 YFSETQ, per germline. Trimming pared 4 bases from V and 2 bases from J, leaving 11 bases between. The CDR3 contains 14 residues.

The V call is TRBV10-3, the J call TRBJ2-7, with 7 bases aligning to TRBD1. Germline loops: CDR1 ENHRY, CDR2 SYGVKD. The CDR3 has 14 residues. V shed 6 bases, J shed 0 bases, and the junction held 5 bases outside the gene matches. The CDR3 DNA reads TGTGCCATCAGAGGACAGGCGAACTCCTACGAGCAGTACTTC. This sequence encodes CAIRGQANSYEQYF.

J is TRBJ1-5 and V is TRBV7-9; TRBD1 matches 7 bases. This CDR3 is 18 amino acids long. The germline gives CDR1 SEHNR, CDR2 FQNEAQ (reference sequence). Unmatched junction bases numbered 9, after V lost 1 base and J lost 0 bases. The CDR3 coding sequence is TGTGCCAGCAGCTTAGGGATTAACAGGGGTTATAGCAATCAGCCCCAGCATTTT. Translating it yields CASSLGINRGYSNQPQHF.

The V gene is TRBV6-5, the J gene TRBJ2-5; a possible D gene is TRBD1 (6 bases). The germline V gene encodes CDR1 MNHEY and CDR2 SVGAGI. The CDR3 sequence is 15 residues long. V lost 2 bases and J 9 bases, leaving 19 bases between the germline ends. CDR3: CASSYTQGNPGAQYF. In DNA, the CDR3 is TGTGCCAGCAGTTACACACAAGGAAACCCAGGGGCCCAGTACTTC.

The sample holds one count of this clone. This chain links TRBV18 with TRBJ2-5; D gene ambiguous. Per germline, CDR1 KGHSH and CDR2 LQKENI. The V end was cut by 4 bases, the J end by 0 bases, with 6 bases between. The length of the CDR3 is 13 residues. For the CDR3, the DNA is TGTGCCAGCTCACTTCGAGACCAAGAGACCCAGTACTTC. Protein sequence: CASSLRDQETQYF.

The CDR3 nucleotides are TGTGCCAGCTCACCGGGGTCACAGGATGGCTACACCTTC. This encodes CASSPGSQDGYTF. V and J are TRBV18 and TRBJ1-2; D is perhaps TRBD1 (5 bases). CDR3 length: 13 amino acids. CDR1 and CDR2 (germline): KGHSH, LQKENI. Trimming left V 3 bases short and J 6 bases short, with 11 bases between. Filled out from reference TRBV18 and TRBJ1-2, the complete variable domain reads NAGVMQNPRHLVRRRGQEARLRCSPMKGHSHVYWYRQLPEEGLKFMVYLQKENIIDESGMPKERFSAEFPKEGPSILRIQQVVRGDSAAYFCASSPGSQDGYTFGSGTRLTVV.

V gene TRBV29-1 combines with J gene TRBJ2-7; the match to TRBD2 covers 11 bases. Trimming at V came to 5 bases and at J to 2 bases, leaving 2 bases not matched to a gene. This CDR3 spans 13 amino acids. Looked up from germline, CDR1 is SQVTM and CDR2 is ANQGSEA. In nucleotides, the CDR3 is TGCAGCGTTATGACTAGCGGGGCCTACGAGCAGTACTTC. Amino acid sequence: CSVMTSGAYEQYF.

This chain uses TRBV4-1 with TRBJ1-1; 7 positions match TRBD1. Germline CDR1 reads MGHRA; CDR2 reads YSYEKL. V dropped 4 bases and J dropped 5; count of bases not matched to a gene: 13. The CDR3 consists of 16 residues. CDR3: CASSPSEGARGTEAFF. For the CDR3, the DNA is TGCGCCAGCAGCCCATCCGAGGGGGCTAGGGGGACTGAAGCTTTCTTT.

The V and J genes are TRBV12-5 and TRBJ1-2, with TRBD1 matching over 8 bases. Germline CDR1 LGHNT, CDR2 FRNRAP. J lost 4 bases, V lost 3 bases, and 10 bases had no gene match. This CDR3 is built from 16 residues. CDR3 sequence (DNA): TGTGCTAGTGGTTTCTCGGCAGGGGGCGAGGTCTATGGCTACACCTTC. This gives the protein CASGFSAGGEVYGYTF. The complete variable domain, with remaining parts taken from reference TRBV12-5 and TRBJ1-2, reads DARVTQTPRHKVTEMGQEVTMRCQPILGHNTVFWYRQTMMQGLELLAYFRNRAPLDDSGMPKDRFSAEMPDATLATLKIQPSEPRDSAVYFCASGFSAGGEVYGYTFGSGTRLTVV.

This chain joins TRBV11-2 and TRBJ1-2, with D hard to call. The CDR3 extends over 14 amino acids. V lost 8 bases and J lost 4, with 17 bases in between. Germline values: CDR1 SGHAT, CDR2 FQNNGV. CDR3 nucleotide sequence: TGTGCCAGCGCCCGGCCGGGTAGGAGCTATGGCTACACCTTC. Translating it yields CASARPGRSYGYTF.

This clone has a handful of counts. One end of the junction is discordant with germline, which a read error may explain. This chain joins TRBV6-1 and TRBJ1-6, with no clear D. CDR1 is MNHNS and CDR2 is SASEGT in the germline V gene. The CDR3 is 11 residues long. CDR3 in amino acids: CASSEARGICF. The CDR3 nucleotides are TGTGCCAGCAGTGAAGCTCGAGGGATTTGTTTT.